These 8 T cell receptor beta chains share one sample of origin, sequenced in a study of blood T cells in healthy people across ages. A second 7 to 11 cycle PCR used barcoded and J-beta primers. A single record per CDR3 protein comes from TCRdb applying MiXCR to the 5' RACE reads. The table shows about 1.1 million distinct CDR3 sequences, with 35% to 45% occurring only once. The sample comprised blood. The receptors come from a man aged 18 to 29 in good health.

J is TRBJ1-1 and V is TRBV12-3 or TRBV12-4; D is uncertain. V gave up 6 bases and J gave up 3 bases, with 8 bases separating them. CDR3 length equals 12 residues. CDR3 region: CASSPVYTEAFF. CDR3 DNA sequence: TGTGCCAGCAGCCCGGTATACACTGAAGCTTTCTTT.

This clonotype turned up a few times. The chain uses TRBV20-1 and TRBJ1-2; D remains unclear. CDR3 size: 12 residues. Germline-derived CDR1 and CDR2 are DFQATT and SNEGSKA (reference sequence). V was cut by 2 bases and J by 8 bases, with 12 bases left in between. The CDR3 here is CSARQTVGGYTF. The CDR3 nucleotides read TGCAGTGCTAGACAGACCGTGGGGGGCTACACCTTC.

This chain connects TRBV12-3 or TRBV12-4 to TRBJ2-7; D gene uncertain. The V end was cut by 0 bases, the J end by 3 bases, with 9 bases between. The CDR3 is 14 residues long. This chain's CDR3 is CASSLAHPYYEQYF. DNA of the CDR3: TGTGCCAGCAGTTTAGCGCACCCCTACTACGAGCAGTACTTC.

This clonotype was recorded many times. The chain is built from TRBV20-1 and TRBJ1-6, with 7 bases identical to TRBD1. Germline-derived CDR1 and CDR2 are DFQATT and SNEGSKA (reference sequence). The CDR3 covers 12 residues. The CDR3 here is CSTGTENSPLHF. The CDR3 nucleotides read TGCAGCACCGGGACAGAAAATTCACCCCTCCACTTT.

This CDR3 is CASSLNGQGPYNEQFF. CDR3 nucleotide sequence: TGTGCCAGCAGCTTAAATGGACAGGGTCCTTACAATGAGCAGTTCTTC. This chain uses TRBV7-3 with TRBJ2-1; 8 nucleotides agree with TRBD1. The J segment lost 4 bases and the V segment lost 1 base, leaving 6 bases of the junction unmatched. The CDR3 extends over 16 amino acids. From germline, CDR1 is SGHTA and CDR2 FQGTGA. The full variable domain, with the rest looked up from reference TRBV7-3 and TRBJ2-1, is GAGVSQTPSNKVTEKGKYVELRCDPISGHTALYWYRQSLGQGPEFLIYFQGTGAADDSGLPNDRFFAVRPEGSVSTLKIQRTERGDSAVYLCASSLNGQGPYNEQFFGPGTRLTVL.

This clonotype has a handful of counts. This chain joins TRBV5-5 and TRBJ1-4; possible D gene TRBD1, 5 bases. Germline V lookup: CDR1 SGHKS, CDR2 YYEKEE (reference sequence). This CDR3 is built from 14 residues. V was clipped by 3 bases and J by 12 bases, with 18 bases between them. CDR3 DNA: TGTGCCAGCAGCTGGGGAATAGACAGATCGCAACTGTTTTTT. Its protein is CASSWGIDRSQLFF.

The chain couples TRBV4-2 to TRBJ1-1; possible D gene TRBD1, 6 bases. CDR1 is LGHNA, CDR2 YNFKEQ, per germline. The CDR3 is 16 amino acids. The V end was cut by 4 bases, the J end by 5 bases, with 20 bases between. This CDR3 is CASSLSRPGVITEAFF. The CDR3 DNA follows: TGTGCCAGCAGCCTCTCAAGGCCAGGGGTGATTACTGAAGCTTTCTTT.

This rearrangement joins TRBV6-2 or TRBV6-3 to TRBJ1-4; TRBD1 aligns across 7 bases. Trimming at V came to 0 bases and at J to 6 bases, leaving 13 bases not matched to a gene. The CDR3 length is 18 residues. The V gene's germline CDR1 is MNHEY and CDR2 SVGEGT. The CDR3: CASSYSRQGMVGDEKLFF. CDR3 DNA sequence: TGTGCCAGCAGTTACTCACGACAGGGAATGGTCGGCGATGAAAAACTGTTTTTT.